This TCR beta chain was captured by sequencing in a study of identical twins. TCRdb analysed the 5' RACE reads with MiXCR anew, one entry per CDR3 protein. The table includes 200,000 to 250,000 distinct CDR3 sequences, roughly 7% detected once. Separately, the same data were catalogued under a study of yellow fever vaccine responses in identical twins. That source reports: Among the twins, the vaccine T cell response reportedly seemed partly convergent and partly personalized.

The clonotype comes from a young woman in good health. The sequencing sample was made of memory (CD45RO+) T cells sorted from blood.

DNA of the CDR3: TGCAGCGCCTGGGCCGGGACCAATGAGCAGTTCTTC. Translation: CSAWAGTNEQFF. The chain employs TRBV29-1 and TRBJ2-1; D possibly uses TRBD1 or TRBD2 (5 bases each). Per germline, CDR1 SQVTM and CDR2 ANQGSEA. This CDR3 spans 12 amino acids. Trimming removed 7 bases from V and 6 bases from J, with 13 bases in between.